The 18 T cell receptor beta chains in this list originate from one sample, sequenced in a study of CD8+ T cells in alopecia areata. Extraction of RNA preceded its reverse transcription into cDNA, which served as the sequencing template. The repertoire was sequenced with immunoSEQ multiplex PCR; TCRdb's copy has only in-frame clones and lacks some. Seen here are more than 200,000 clones, less than 45% observed once, and the top ten hold over 2.5%. Sample treatment: oral pan-JAK inhibitor, 5-10 mg twice daily. The material sequenced was CD4+ T cells sorted from blood, taken at approximately week 36, from a patient treated with tofacitinib. The receptors derive from a human donor with alopecia areata.

This clone was seen a handful of times. The chain joins TRBV7-2 to TRBJ2-1; possible D gene TRBD1, 6 bases. From germline, CDR1 is SGHTA and CDR2 FQGNSA. The CDR3 has 17 amino acids. The V gene lost 4 bases and the J gene lost 0 bases, with 16 bases spanning the gap. The CDR3 DNA follows: TGTGCCAGCAGCTATCCGCAGGGGCCTAGCTCCTACAATGAGCAGTTCTTC. The encoded protein is CASSYPQGPSSYNEQFF.

This chain uses TRBV29-1 with TRBJ2-5; no firm D call. CDR1 SQVTM and CDR2 ANQGSEA come from the germline V gene. Trimming left V 0 bases short and J 5 bases short, with 10 bases between. CDR3 size: 13 residues. This chain's CDR3 is CSVEESKKETQYF. The CDR3 DNA reads TGCAGCGTTGAAGAGTCCAAGAAGGAGACCCAGTACTTC.

This clone has at least ten counts. The genes are TRBV5-5 and TRBJ2-2; 10 bases align to TRBD2. The CDR3 is 15 amino acids. V was pared by 0 bases and J by 5 bases, with 1 base of the junction left unmatched. Germline-derived CDR1 and CDR2 are SGHKS and YYEKEE (reference sequence). CDR3 sequence (DNA): TGTGCCAGCAGCTTGGAAGCGGGAGGGACCGGGGAGCTGTTTTTT. Encoded protein: CASSLEAGGTGELFF.

This CDR3 reads CASSLAASGRNEQFF. The CDR3 DNA follows: TGCGCCAGCAGCTTGGCGGCTAGCGGGAGGAATGAGCAGTTCTTC. The gene calls are TRBV5-1 and TRBJ2-1; 11 bases are shared with TRBD2. This CDR3 region has 15 residues. Germline V gives CDR1 SGHRS, CDR2 YFSETQ. Trimming cost V 0 bases and J 7 bases; bases outside gene matches: 3.

The chain recombines TRBV5-4 with TRBJ1-2; 9 bases match TRBD1. Looked up from germline, CDR1 is SGHNT and CDR2 is YYREEE (reference sequence). The V and J ends lost 3 bases and 5 bases, in that order; junction bases with no gene match: 2. The CDR3 loop spans 13 amino acids. CDR3 DNA: TGTGCCAGCAGCTCGACAGGGGGTTATGGCTACACCTTC. Translating gives CASSSTGGYGYTF.

This clone was seen a single time. The gene calls are TRBV2 and TRBJ2-3; TRBD2 is a possible D gene (5 bases). The CDR3 spans 14 residues. Trimming shortened V by 6 bases and J by 0 bases, and 10 bases separated the two germline ends. Germline CDR1 reads SNHLY; CDR2 reads FYNNEI. The CDR3 region has the DNA TGTGCCAGCAGGAGAGGGTTGAGCACAGATACGCAGTATTTT. This encodes CASRRGLSTDTQYF.

As for this clone: The sample contains more than one DNA sequence encoding this CDR3. The genes are TRBV29-1 and TRBJ1-1, with a weak D call TRBD1 (6 bases). The CDR3 loop spans 13 amino acids. V shed 5 bases and J shed 1 base, with 11 bases lying between them. Germline V lookup: CDR1 SQVTM, CDR2 ANQGSEA. In nucleotides, the CDR3 is TGCAGCGTTATGGACAGCCGGAACACTGAAGCTTTCTTT. Protein sequence: CSVMDSRNTEAFF.

The V and J genes are TRBV5-4 and TRBJ2-3; 9 nucleotides line up with TRBD2. V was clipped by 0 bases and J by 4 bases; unmatched bases: 6. CDR1 SGHNT and CDR2 YYREEE come from the germline V gene (reference sequence). The CDR3 extends over 16 amino acids. As DNA, the CDR3 is TGTGCCAGCAGCTTGGAGCCAGCGGGAGGTGCAGATACGCAGTATTTT. Its translation: CASSLEPAGGADTQYF.

This chain links TRBV19 with TRBJ2-1, with 11 bases fitting TRBD2. Looked up from germline, CDR1 is LNHDA and CDR2 is SQIVND (reference sequence). The V segment lost 6 bases and the J segment 10 bases; nucleotides outside the gene matches: 11. The CDR3 contains 15 residues. The CDR3 nucleotides read TGTGCCAGTAGCAGCGTACTAGCGGGAGTGTGGGAGCAGTTCTTC. The encoded protein is CASSSVLAGVWEQFF.

This clone was seen a single time. The V gene is TRBV7-2, the J gene TRBJ1-1; the D is unclear. The germline gives CDR1 SGHTA, CDR2 FQGNSA. The CDR3 runs to 11 residues. Trimming cost V 8 bases and J 7 bases, with 11 bases left between them. Written as DNA, the CDR3 is TGTGCCAGCCAGGTGGTTGATGAAGCTTTCTTT. It yields the protein CASQVVDEAFF. The whole variable domain, remainder taken from reference TRBV7-2 and TRBJ1-1, is GAGVSQSPSNKVTEKGKDVELRCDPISGHTALYWYRQSLGQGLEFLIYFQGNSAPDKSGLPSDRFSAERTGGSVSTLTIQRTQQEDSAVYLCASQVVDEAFFGQGTRLTVV.

In this sample, this clone turned up a few times. The chain has TRBV29-1 and TRBJ2-7; perhaps TRBD2 as D (6 bases). The V end was cut by 8 bases, the J end by 5 bases, with 22 bases between. Germline assignment: CDR1 SQVTM and CDR2 ANQGSEA. CDR3 size: 14 residues. CDR3: CSIQRLVLFDEQYF. The CDR3 nucleotides read TGCAGCATACAGCGACTAGTGCTATTCGACGAGCAGTACTTC.

This clone was counted only a few times. The chain carries TRBV29-1 and TRBJ2-5; 7 nucleotides align to TRBD2. This CDR3 region has 12 residues. V trimming: 8 bases; J trimming: 5 bases; junction bases outside the gene matches: 8. Germline V gene data show CDR1 as SQVTM and CDR2 as ANQGSEA. The CDR3 spells CSTGRGSETQYF. The CDR3 nucleotides read TGCAGCACGGGGAGGGGCAGCGAGACCCAGTACTTC. Supplemented by reference TRBV29-1 and TRBJ2-5, the full variable domain reads SAVISQKPSRDICQRGTSLTIQCQVDSQVTMMFWYRQQPGQSLTLIATANQGSEATYESGFVIDKFPISRPNLTFSTLTVSNMSPEDSSIYLCSTGRGSETQYFGPGTRLLVL.

V gene TRBV29-1 combines with J gene TRBJ2-6, with 11 bases that match TRBD1. V gave up 6 bases and J gave up 0 bases; unmatched junction bases: 10. This CDR3 region has 18 residues. Germline loops: CDR1 SQVTM, CDR2 ANQGSEA. In nucleotides, the CDR3 is TGCAGCGTCAGCGGAGGGACAGGGGGTATCTCTGGGGCCAACGTCCTGACTTTC. It encodes CSVSGGTGGISGANVLTF.

This clone occurred many times. The chain recombines TRBV2 with TRBJ1-2; 7 nucleotides match TRBD1. CDR1 and CDR2 (germline): SNHLY, FYNNEI. Trimming took 8 bases from V and 2 from J; bases not matched to a gene: 8. The CDR3 is 14 residues long. CDR3 DNA: TGTGCCAGCGAACAGGGGCGGCGGAACTATGGCTACACCTTC. Its translation: CASEQGRRNYGYTF.

V usage is TRBV27 and J usage is TRBJ2-3; D not certain. The germline V gene has CDR1 MNHEY and CDR2 SMNVEV (reference sequence). The length of the CDR3 is 14 residues. V gave up 6 bases and J gave up 1 base, with 11 bases separating them. This chain's CDR3 is CASRSDRGTDTQYF. In DNA form, the CDR3 reads TGTGCCAGCAGATCCGACCGTGGCACAGATACGCAGTATTTT.

This clone appeared a few times. J is TRBJ2-5 and V is TRBV28; D not certain. Between the trimmed V and J ends, which lost 5 bases and 1 base, there was a span of 11 bases. The V gene's germline CDR1 is MDHEN and CDR2 SYDVKM. The CDR3 covers 14 residues. The CDR3 is CASSNLPVQETQYF. In nucleotides, the CDR3 is TGTGCCAGCAGTAACCTCCCCGTCCAAGAGACCCAGTACTTC.

The chain employs TRBV28 and TRBJ2-7, with 10 bases that match TRBD1. The V gene's germline CDR1 is MDHEN and CDR2 SYDVKM. Losses at the gene ends were 8 bases for V and 2 bases for J; bases not matched to a gene: 9. CDR3 length: 15 residues. CDR3 bases: TGTGCCAGCCTTACGGGACAGGGGAGCCCCTACGAGCAGTACTTC. Protein sequence: CASLTGQGSPYEQYF.

This sequence joins TRBV7-6 and TRBJ2-1, with TRBD1 matching 12 bases. The CDR3 totals 16 residues. The junction had 11 bases not matched to a gene; V was cut back by 5 bases and J by 9 bases. Germline lookup yields CDR1 SGHVS and CDR2 FNYEAQ. The CDR3 sequence: CASSPLSGTGGSEQFF. Here the CDR3 DNA reads TGTGCCAGCAGCCCCCTGTCCGGGACAGGGGGCAGTGAGCAGTTCTTC.